These 25 T cell receptor beta chains were sequenced from one sample in a study of cytotoxic CD8 clonotypes in ibrutinib-treated CLL. Assay: immunoSEQ multiplex PCR; the TCRdb copy retains only in-frame clones and omits some. The sample consists of 130,000 to 150,000 clones, 75% to 95% of them appearing once. The sample in question was PBMCs, obtained after 12 months of ibrutinib treatment. These receptor sequences come from a human donor with chronic lymphocytic leukemia.

The chain couples TRBV9 to TRBJ2-1; weak D call: TRBD2 (6 bases). Trimming took off 4 bases at V and 0 bases at J, with 11 bases between the two ends. This CDR3 comprises 15 residues. The germline V gene has CDR1 SGDLS and CDR2 YYNGEE. In DNA, the CDR3 is TGTGCCAGCAGCCAGCAAGCGGGCTCCTACAATGAGCAGTTCTTC. This sequence encodes CASSQQAGSYNEQFF.

The V call is TRBV18, the J call TRBJ1-1; D is possibly TRBD1 (6 bases). Germline values: CDR1 KGHSH, CDR2 LQKENI. The length of the CDR3 is 15 residues. V was pared by 4 bases and J by 1 base, with 13 bases between. The CDR3 DNA reads as TGTGCCAGCTCACTCTACAGGGAGAAGAACACTGAAGCTTTCTTT. Translated: CASSLYREKNTEAFF. The whole variable domain, filled in from reference TRBV18 and TRBJ1-1, reads NAGVMQNPRHLVRRRGQEARLRCSPMKGHSHVYWYRQLPEEGLKFMVYLQKENIIDESGMPKERFSAEFPKEGPSILRIQQVVRGDSAAYFCASSLYREKNTEAFFGQGTRLTVV.

This clone was recorded a few times. This sequence joins TRBV28 and TRBJ2-7, with TRBD2 as a possible D gene (6 bases). The CDR3 contains 15 residues. The V end was cut by 6 bases, the J end by 4 bases, with 19 bases between. Germline V gene data show CDR1 as MDHEN and CDR2 as SYDVKM. The CDR3 spells CASSSSGSGIYEQYF. CDR3 DNA: TGTGCCAGCAGCTCAAGCGGGTCCGGAATTTACGAGCAGTACTTC.

This chain connects TRBV6-6 to TRBJ1-3; tentatively, D is TRBD1 (5 bases). Germline values: CDR1 MNHNY, CDR2 SVGAGI (reference sequence). The CDR3 runs 10 residues. Here the CDR3 DNA reads TGTGCGATTGGGGGGGTCACCATATATTTT. Residues: CAIGGVTIYF.

In nucleotides, the CDR3 is TGTGCCAGCTCGCCCGGGACTAGCGGGAGTGGGCAGTTCTTC. Translation gives CASSPGTSGSGQFF. The V gene is TRBV18, the J gene TRBJ2-1, with 14 nucleotides matching TRBD2. Germline loops: CDR1 KGHSH, CDR2 LQKENI. The CDR3 covers 14 residues. J gave up 12 bases and V 6 bases, and 7 bases lay outside the gene matches.

V is TRBV4-3 and J is TRBJ2-7; D is unresolved. Germline-derived CDR1 and CDR2 are LGHNA and YSLEER. The CDR3 spans 15 residues. The V end lost 0 bases, the J end lost 3 bases, and 12 bases lay between the germline ends. CDR3 DNA: TGCGCCAGCAGCCAAGAAGTCGCAGGCAACTACGAGCAGTACTTC. Translating gives CASSQEVAGNYEQYF.

The chain is built from TRBV28 and TRBJ1-5; a possible D gene is TRBD1 (5 bases). CDR3 length: 15 residues. The germline gives CDR1 MDHEN, CDR2 SYDVKM. V lost 3 bases and J 3 bases, leaving 12 bases between the germline ends. CDR3 amino acids: CASSFGAGLNQPQHF. CDR3 sequence (DNA): TGTGCCAGCAGTTTTGGGGCAGGGCTCAATCAGCCCCAGCATTTT.

J is TRBJ2-3 and V is TRBV5-1; 8 positions agree with TRBD2. J gave up 6 bases and V 0 bases, and 3 bases lay outside the gene matches. This CDR3 region has 14 residues. Germline V lookup: CDR1 SGHRS, CDR2 YFSETQ. The chain's CDR3 is CASSLAGGHDTQYF. The CDR3 nucleotides read TGCGCCAGCAGCTTGGCGGGGGGGCACGATACGCAGTATTTT.

V is TRBV9 and J is TRBJ1-3; D gene ambiguous. CDR1 SGDLS and CDR2 YYNGEE come from the germline V gene. Trimming stripped 4 bases from V and 1 base from J, with 21 bases between. The CDR3 has 18 amino acids. The CDR3 DNA reads TGTGCCAGCAGCCCACAGCCGGTTAATCGGGGTTCTGGAAACACCATATATTTT. Its translation: CASSPQPVNRGSGNTIYF. Together with reference TRBV9 and TRBJ1-3, the CDR3 gives the full variable domain: DSGVTQTPKHLITATGQRVTLRCSPRSGDLSVYWYQQSLDQGLQFLIQYYNGEERAKGNILERFSAQQFPDLHSELNLSSLELGDSALYFCASSPQPVNRGSGNTIYFGEGSWLTVV.

The J gene is TRBJ2-2, the V gene TRBV27; D uncertain. Germline CDR1 and CDR2: MNHEY and SMNVEV (reference sequence). The CDR3 loop spans 14 amino acids. Trimming stripped 7 bases from V and 7 bases from J, with 16 bases between. The CDR3 region has the DNA TGTGCCAGCACAAACGACTGGTTGGGCGGGGAGCTGTTTTTT. As protein: CASTNDWLGGELFF.

This clone turned up a few times. The chain links TRBV14 to TRBJ1-2; D is ambiguous. CDR1 and CDR2 from the germline V gene are SGHDN and FVKESK. This CDR3 region has 10 residues. Trimming took off 0 bases at V and 7 bases at J, with 0 bases between the two ends. The CDR3, as DNA: TGTGCCAGCAGCCAAGATGGCTACACCTTC. Amino acids: CASSQDGYTF.

The chain uses TRBV18 and TRBJ2-5, with D perhaps matching TRBD1 (5 bases). Germline CDR1 KGHSH, CDR2 LQKENI. V lost 5 bases, J lost 5 bases, and 15 bases lay in between. The CDR3 totals 14 residues. The CDR3 coding sequence is TGTGCCAGCTCATTCGTACAGGTATCGGAGACCCAGTACTTC. Translating gives CASSFVQVSETQYF. Full variable domain (missing parts from reference TRBV18 and TRBJ2-5): NAGVMQNPRHLVRRRGQEARLRCSPMKGHSHVYWYRQLPEEGLKFMVYLQKENIIDESGMPKERFSAEFPKEGPSILRIQQVVRGDSAAYFCASSFVQVSETQYFGPGTRLLVL.

This clone has a single count. This rearrangement joins TRBV4-3 to TRBJ2-5; 9 bases map to TRBD1. Germline V lookup: CDR1 LGHNA, CDR2 YSLEER. Trimming took 0 bases from V and 5 from J; bases not matched to a gene: 4. This CDR3 contains 15 residues. CDR3 protein: CASSQDRDRVETQYF. The CDR3 region has the DNA TGCGCCAGCAGCCAAGACCGGGACAGGGTCGAGACCCAGTACTTC.

The chain joins TRBV6-6 to TRBJ2-7; 13 positions agree with TRBD2. This CDR3 has 13 amino acids. With 11 bases clipped from V and 7 bases from J, the junction kept 8 bases outside the gene matches. The germline V gene encodes CDR1 MNHNY and CDR2 SVGAGI (reference sequence). CDR3 residues: CAGRTSGSHEQYF. CDR3 bases: TGTGCCGGCCGGACTAGCGGGAGTCATGAGCAGTACTTC.

The chain combines TRBV5-8 with TRBJ1-4; possibly TRBD1 for D (5 bases). V lost 1 base and J lost 7, with 26 bases in between. The CDR3 consists of 19 residues. The germline V gene has CDR1 SGHTS and CDR2 YDEGEE. CDR3: CASSLQAQGLGQELEKLFF. The CDR3 nucleotides read TGTGCCAGCAGCTTGCAAGCCCAAGGACTGGGGCAGGAGCTTGAAAAACTGTTTTTT.

The J gene is TRBJ1-1, the V gene TRBV5-1, with D possibly TRBD1 on 5 matching bases. The V and J ends lost 2 bases and 1 base respectively, with 6 bases between them. Germline values: CDR1 SGHRS, CDR2 YFSETQ. CDR3 length equals 13 residues. The CDR3 is CASSLQENTEAFF. The CDR3 region has the DNA TGCGCCAGCAGCTTACAGGAGAACACTGAAGCTTTCTTT.

This clone has a handful of counts. The chain has TRBV28 and TRBJ1-6; D is uncertain. This CDR3 contains 14 residues. V gave up 6 bases and J gave up 0 bases, with 6 bases separating them. Germline V CDR1 and CDR2: MDHEN, SYDVKM. CDR3 bases: TGTGCCAGCAGCGGGAGCTCCTATAATTCACCCCTCCACTTT. It specifies CASSGSSYNSPLHF.

In its sample, this clone was seen a few times. CDR3 amino acids: CASSPGTQQYF. Written as DNA, the CDR3 is TGTGCCAGCAGTCCAGGGACTCAGCAGTACTTC. The chain couples TRBV28 to TRBJ2-7; possible D gene TRBD2, 6 bases. V lost 5 bases, J lost 8 bases, and 10 bases lay in between. The CDR3 covers 11 residues. Germline CDR1 is MDHEN and CDR2 is SYDVKM.

Concerning this clone: A read error is likely, as this CDR3 ends without the conserved phenylalanine or tryptophan. The limits of the CDR3 on the DNA are not certain, so only TCRdb's listed CDR3 is given. The chain couples TRBV9 to TRBJ2-7; the table's D call of TRBD2 was not tested on the DNA. Per germline, CDR1 SGDLS and CDR2 YYNGEE. The CDR3 length equals 11 residues, ends included. CDR3 loop: CASHSAPMDSL.

This sequence joins TRBV5-1 and TRBJ2-7; 15 bases agree with TRBD2. This CDR3 spans 15 amino acids. CDR1 is SGHRS, CDR2 YFSETQ, per germline. V trimming: 4 bases; J trimming: 5 bases; junction bases outside the gene matches: 4. The DNA of the CDR3 is TGCGCCAGCAGCGGACTAGCGGGAGGGCCAAACGAGCAGTACTTC. It specifies CASSGLAGGPNEQYF.

This chain uses TRBV30 with TRBJ2-1; D perhaps matches TRBD2 (5 bases). V was pared by 3 bases and J by 0 bases, with 9 bases between. Per germline, CDR1 GTSNPN and CDR2 SVGIG (reference sequence). The CDR3 extends over 14 amino acids. The chain's CDR3 is CAWRDLSSYNEQFF. The CDR3 nucleotides read TGTGCCTGGAGGGACTTGAGCTCCTACAATGAGCAGTTCTTC. Drawing the rest from reference TRBV30 and TRBJ2-1, the complete variable domain is SQTIHQWPATLVQPVGSPLSLECTVEGTSNPNLYWYRQAAGRGLQLLFYSVGIGQISSEVPQNLSASRPQDRQFILSSKKLLLSDSGFYLCAWRDLSSYNEQFFGPGTRLTVL.

The rearrangement links TRBV5-1 to TRBJ1-3; D is uncertain. The germline V gene encodes CDR1 SGHRS and CDR2 YFSETQ. The CDR3 loop spans 14 amino acids. Trimming took 0 bases from V and 4 from J, leaving 8 bases between them. This CDR3 reads CASSLGVGGNTIYF. Here the CDR3 DNA reads TGCGCCAGCAGCTTGGGGGTAGGAGGAAACACCATATATTTT.

The genes are TRBV19 and TRBJ1-1; no firm D call. V dropped 8 bases and J dropped 5 bases, with 15 bases sitting between them. The CDR3 loop spans 13 amino acids. Looked up from germline, CDR1 is LNHDA and CDR2 is SQIVND (reference sequence). CDR3 protein: CASAPGVHTEAFF. CDR3 nucleotides: TGTGCCAGTGCCCCGGGCGTTCATACTGAAGCTTTCTTT.

V usage is TRBV5-8 and J usage is TRBJ2-1, with 14 bases aligning to TRBD2. V was pared by 1 base and J by 4 bases, with 7 bases of the junction left unmatched. Germline CDR1 reads SGHTS; CDR2 reads YDEGEE. This CDR3 spans 18 amino acids. Here the CDR3 DNA reads TGTGCCAGCAGCTTGCTTCTAGGGACTAGCGGGGGTTACAATGAGCAGTTCTTC. Its protein is CASSLLLGTSGGYNEQFF. Full variable domain (remainder filled in from reference TRBV5-8 and TRBJ2-1): EAGVTQSPTHLIKTRGQQATLRCSPISGHTSVYWYQQALGLGLQFLLWYDEGEERNRGNFPPRFSGRQFPNYSSELNVNALELEDSALYLCASSLLLGTSGGYNEQFFGPGTRLTVL.

J is TRBJ2-1 and V is TRBV30; perhaps TRBD2 as D (5 bases). The V gene lost 5 bases and the J gene lost 6 bases, with 8 bases spanning the gap. The germline V gene encodes CDR1 GTSNPN and CDR2 SVGIG (reference sequence). This CDR3 contains 11 residues. CDR3 sequence: CAWRGLNEQFF. The CDR3 coding sequence is TGTGCCTGGCGGGGTCTCAATGAGCAGTTCTTC.